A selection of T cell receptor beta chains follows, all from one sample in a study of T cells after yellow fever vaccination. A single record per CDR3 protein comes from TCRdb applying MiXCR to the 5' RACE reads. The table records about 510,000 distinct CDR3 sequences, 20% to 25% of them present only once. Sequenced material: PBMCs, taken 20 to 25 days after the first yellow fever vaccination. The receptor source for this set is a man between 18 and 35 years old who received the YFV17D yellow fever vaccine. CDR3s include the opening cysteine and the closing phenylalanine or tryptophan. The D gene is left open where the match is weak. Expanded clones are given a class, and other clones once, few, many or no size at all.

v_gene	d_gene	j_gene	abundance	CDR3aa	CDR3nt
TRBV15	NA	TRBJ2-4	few	CATSREGALAKNIQYF	TGTGCCACCAGCAGAGAGGGGGCCTTAGCCAAAAACATTCAGTACTTC
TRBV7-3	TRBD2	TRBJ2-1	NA	CASSPGLAGLNEQFF	TGTGCCAGCAGCCCAGGACTAGCGGGGTTAAATGAGCAGTTCTTC
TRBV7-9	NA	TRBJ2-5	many	CASSLNLETQYF	TGTGCCAGCAGCTTAAATCTAGAGACCCAGTACTTC
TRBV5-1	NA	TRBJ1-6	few	CASSLLGPGRSSRALHF	TGCGCCAGCAGCTTGCTTGGGCCGGGACGGAGTTCAAGGGCCCTCCACTTT
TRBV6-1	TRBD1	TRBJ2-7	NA	CASGSGQMYEQYF	TGTGCCAGCGGATCGGGACAGATGTACGAGCAGTACTTC
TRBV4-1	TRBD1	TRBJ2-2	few	CASSQEGTANTGELFF	TGCGCCAGCAGCCAAGAGGGGACAGCGAACACCGGGGAGCTGTTTTTT
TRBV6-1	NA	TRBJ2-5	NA	CASRTSLAVSTQYF	TGTGCCAGCAGGACCTCACTAGCCGTGTCGACCCAGTACTTC
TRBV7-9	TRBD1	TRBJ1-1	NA	CASSDRESTEAFF	TGTGCCAGCAGCGACAGGGAATCCACTGAAGCTTTCTTT
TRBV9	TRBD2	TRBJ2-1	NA	CADGGALRGAEQFF	TGTGCCGACGGGGGGGCCCTCCGAGGCGCTGAGCAGTTCTTC
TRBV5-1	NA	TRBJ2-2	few	CASSGQYGELFF	TGCGCCAGCAGCGGACAGTACGGGGAGCTGTTTTTT
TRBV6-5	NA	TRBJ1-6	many	CASTSVGSPLHF	TGTGCCAGCACCTCTGTCGGTTCACCCCTCCACTTT
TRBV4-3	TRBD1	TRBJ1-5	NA	CASSQTGQGWQPQHF	TGCGCCAGCAGCCAAACCGGACAGGGGTGGCAGCCCCAGCATTTT
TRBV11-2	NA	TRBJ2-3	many	CASSLVRGASDTQYF	TGTGCCAGCAGCTTAGTCCGGGGGGCGTCAGATACGCAGTATTTT
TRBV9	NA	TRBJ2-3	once	CASSVELVSDTQYF	TGTGCCAGCAGCGTAGAGCTAGTCTCCGATACGCAGTATTTT
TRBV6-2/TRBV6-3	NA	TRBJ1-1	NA	CATVSRGYTEAFF	TGTGCCACCGTGTCCAGGGGATACACTGAAGCTTTCTTT
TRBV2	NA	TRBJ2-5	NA	CASVPLETQYF	TGTGCCAGTGTACCCCTGGAGACCCAGTACTTC
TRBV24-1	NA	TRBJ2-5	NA	CATSDPYPEKTQYF	TGTGCCACCAGTGACCCATATCCGGAAAAGACCCAGTACTTC
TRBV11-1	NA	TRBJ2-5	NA	CASSYGGGGLKTQYF	TGTGCCAGCAGCTACGGGGGCGGAGGGTTGAAGACCCAGTACTTC
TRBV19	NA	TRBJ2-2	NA	CASSTSRGQANTGELFF	TGTGCCAGTAGTACATCAAGGGGACAAGCGAACACCGGGGAGCTGTTTTTT
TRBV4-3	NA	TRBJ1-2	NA	CASSQGGGGQGTF	TGCGCCAGCAGCCAAGGCGGGGGGGGTCAGGGCACCTTC
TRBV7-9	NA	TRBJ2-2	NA	CASSLPLNTGELFF	TGTGCCAGCAGCTTACCCTTGAACACCGGGGAGCTGTTTTTT
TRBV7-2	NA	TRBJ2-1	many	CASSQAGNEQFF	TGTGCCAGCAGCCAAGCAGGGAATGAGCAGTTCTTC
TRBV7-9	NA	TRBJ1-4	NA	CASSFSGEREKLFF	TGTGCCAGCAGCTTTTCGGGGGAGCGAGAAAAACTGTTTTTT
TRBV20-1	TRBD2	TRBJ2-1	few	CSAGTSGEGEQFF	TGCAGTGCTGGGACTAGCGGGGAGGGCGAGCAGTTCTTC
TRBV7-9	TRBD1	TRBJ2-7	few	CASSPRDRDEQYF	TGTGCCAGCAGCCCCCGGGACAGAGACGAGCAGTACTTC
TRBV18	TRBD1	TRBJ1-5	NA	CASSGQGENQPQHF	TGTGCCAGCTCAGGACAGGGTGAGAATCAGCCCCAGCATTTT
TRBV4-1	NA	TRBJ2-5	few	CASSQDTSPGETQYF	TGCGCCAGCAGCCAAGATACCTCCCCGGGGGAGACCCAGTACTTC
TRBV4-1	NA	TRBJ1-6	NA	CASRGRASSYNSPLHF	TGCGCCAGCAGGGGCCGGGCAAGCTCCTATAATTCACCCCTCCACTTT
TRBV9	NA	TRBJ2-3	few	CASTKSGAPADTQYF	TGTGCCAGCACCAAGTCCGGGGCGCCGGCGGATACGCAGTATTTT
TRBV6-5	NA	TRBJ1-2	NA	CAIRGGIGYTF	TGTGCCATCCGGGGGGGGATCGGCTACACCTTC
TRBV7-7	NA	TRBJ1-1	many	CASSLKGLNTEAFF	TGTGCTAGCAGCTTAAAGGGGCTGAACACTGAAGCTTTCTTT
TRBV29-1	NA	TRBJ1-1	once	CSQFRTVNTEVFF	TGCAGCCAGTTCCGGACAGTGAACACTGAAGTTTTCTTT
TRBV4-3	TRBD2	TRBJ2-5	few	CASSQSNSGGETQYF	TGCGCCAGCAGCCAGTCAAATAGCGGGGGGGAGACCCAGTACTTC
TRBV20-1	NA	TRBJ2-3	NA	CSATGTKTATPDTQYF	TGCAGTGCTACCGGGACGAAGACTGCCACCCCAGATACGCAGTATTTT
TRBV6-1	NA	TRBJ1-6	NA	CATLYPEGPTHF	TGTGCCACCCTCTACCCAGAAGGGCCTACCCACTTT
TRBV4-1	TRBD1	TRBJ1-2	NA	CASSQKGGDSPYGYTF	TGCGCCAGCAGCCAAAAGGGGGGGGACAGCCCCTATGGCTACACCTTC
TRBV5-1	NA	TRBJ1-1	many	CASSLDPGGTEAFF	TGCGCCAGCAGCTTGGATCCGGGGGGCACTGAAGCTTTCTTT
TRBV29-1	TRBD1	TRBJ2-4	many	CSVGQGGLGIQYF	TGCAGCGTTGGACAGGGGGGGTTAGGTATTCAGTACTTC
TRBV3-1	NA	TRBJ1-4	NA	CASSHPGTWSEKLFF	TGTGCCAGCAGCCATCCCGGGACGTGGTCCGAAAAACTGTTTTTT
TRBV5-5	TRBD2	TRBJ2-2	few	CASSLVGGDTGELFF	TGTGCCAGCAGCTTGGTCGGGGGGGACACCGGGGAGCTGTTTTTT
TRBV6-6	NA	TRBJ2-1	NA	CASTPDGRGEQFF	TGTGCCAGCACCCCGGACGGAAGAGGTGAGCAGTTCTTC
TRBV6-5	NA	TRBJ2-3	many	CASSYRGDTQYF	TGTGCCAGCAGTTACCGAGGAGATACGCAGTATTTT
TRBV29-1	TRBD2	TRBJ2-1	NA	CSARTSGGPYNEQFF	TGCAGCGCTAGGACTAGCGGGGGGCCCTACAATGAGCAGTTCTTC
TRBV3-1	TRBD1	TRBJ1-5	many	CASSQGPEQPQHF	TGTGCCAGTTCACAGGGGCCGGAGCAGCCCCAGCATTTT
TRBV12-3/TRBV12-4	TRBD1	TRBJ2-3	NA	CASRSWTGPLDTQYF	TGTGCCAGCAGATCATGGACAGGGCCCTTGGATACGCAGTATTTT
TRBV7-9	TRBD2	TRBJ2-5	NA	CASSSRDAGVQETQYF	TGTGCCAGCAGCTCTAGAGATGCGGGGGTTCAAGAGACCCAGTACTTC
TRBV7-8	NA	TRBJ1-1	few	CASSLGRLANTEAFF	TGTGCCAGCAGCTTAGGGAGGCTAGCGAACACTGAAGCTTTCTTT
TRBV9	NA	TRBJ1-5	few	CASSVDPGTSNQPQHF	TGTGCCAGCAGCGTAGATCCAGGGACTAGCAATCAGCCCCAGCATTTT
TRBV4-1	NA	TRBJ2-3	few	CASSQDVGATQYF	TGCGCCAGCAGCCAAGATGTAGGTGCTACGCAGTATTTT
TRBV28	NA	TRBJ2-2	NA	CASSLGPRELFF	TGTGCCAGCAGTTTGGGCCCCCGGGAGCTGTTTTTT
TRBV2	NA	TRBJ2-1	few	CASSVGRYNEQFF	TGTGCCAGCAGTGTGGGCAGGTACAATGAGCAGTTCTTC
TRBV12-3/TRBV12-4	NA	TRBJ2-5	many	CASSFGDRETQYF	TGTGCCAGCAGTTTCGGGGACCGAGAGACCCAGTACTTC
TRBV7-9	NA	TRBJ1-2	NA	CASNLRGDSNYGYTF	TGTGCCAGCAACCTTAGGGGGGACTCTAACTATGGCTACACCTTC